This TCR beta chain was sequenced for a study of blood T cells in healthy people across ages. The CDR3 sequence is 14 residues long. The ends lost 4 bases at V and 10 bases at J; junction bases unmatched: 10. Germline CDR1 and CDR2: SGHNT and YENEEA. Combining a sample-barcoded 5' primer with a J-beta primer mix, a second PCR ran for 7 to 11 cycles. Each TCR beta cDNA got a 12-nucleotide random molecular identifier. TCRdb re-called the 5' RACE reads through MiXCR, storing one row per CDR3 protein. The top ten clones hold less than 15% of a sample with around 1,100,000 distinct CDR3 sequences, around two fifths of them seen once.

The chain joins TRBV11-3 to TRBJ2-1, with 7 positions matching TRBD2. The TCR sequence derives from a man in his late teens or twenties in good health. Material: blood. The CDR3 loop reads CASSSGHRGEEQFF. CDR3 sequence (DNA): TGTGCCAGCAGCTCTGGTCACCGGGGGGAGGAGCAGTTCTTC.